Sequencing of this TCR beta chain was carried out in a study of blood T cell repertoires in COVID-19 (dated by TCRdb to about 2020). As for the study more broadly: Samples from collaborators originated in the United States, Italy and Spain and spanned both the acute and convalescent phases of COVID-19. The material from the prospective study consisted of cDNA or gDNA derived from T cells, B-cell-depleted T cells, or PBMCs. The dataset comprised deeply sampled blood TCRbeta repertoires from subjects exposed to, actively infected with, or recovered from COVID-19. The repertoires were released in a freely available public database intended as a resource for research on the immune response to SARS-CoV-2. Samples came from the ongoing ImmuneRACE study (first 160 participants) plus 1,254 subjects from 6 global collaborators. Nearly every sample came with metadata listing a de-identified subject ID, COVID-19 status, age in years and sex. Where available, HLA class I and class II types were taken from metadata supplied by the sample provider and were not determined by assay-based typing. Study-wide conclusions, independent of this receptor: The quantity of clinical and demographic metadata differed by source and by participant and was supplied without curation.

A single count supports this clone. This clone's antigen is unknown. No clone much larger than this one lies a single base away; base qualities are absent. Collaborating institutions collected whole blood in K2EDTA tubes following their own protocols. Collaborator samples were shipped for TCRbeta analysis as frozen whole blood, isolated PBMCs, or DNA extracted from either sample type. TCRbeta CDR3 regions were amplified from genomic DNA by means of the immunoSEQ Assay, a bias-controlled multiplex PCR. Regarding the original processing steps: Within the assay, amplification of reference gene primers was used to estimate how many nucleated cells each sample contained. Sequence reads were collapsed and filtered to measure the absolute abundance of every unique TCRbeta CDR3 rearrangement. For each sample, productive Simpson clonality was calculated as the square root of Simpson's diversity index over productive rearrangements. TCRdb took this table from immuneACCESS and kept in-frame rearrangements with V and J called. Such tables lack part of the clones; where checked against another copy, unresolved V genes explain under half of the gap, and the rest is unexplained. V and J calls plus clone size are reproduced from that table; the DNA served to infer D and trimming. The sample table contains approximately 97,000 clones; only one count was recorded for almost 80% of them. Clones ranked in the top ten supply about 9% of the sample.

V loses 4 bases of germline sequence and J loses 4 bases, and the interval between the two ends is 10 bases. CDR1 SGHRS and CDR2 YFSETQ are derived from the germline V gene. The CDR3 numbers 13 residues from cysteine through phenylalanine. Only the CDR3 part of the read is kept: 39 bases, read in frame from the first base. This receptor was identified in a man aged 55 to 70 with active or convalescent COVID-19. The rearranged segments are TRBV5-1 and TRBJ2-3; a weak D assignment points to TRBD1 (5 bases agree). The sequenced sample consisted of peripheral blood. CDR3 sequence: CASSMGRADTQYF. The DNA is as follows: TGCGCCAGCAGCATGGGCAGGGCAGATACGCAGTATTTT. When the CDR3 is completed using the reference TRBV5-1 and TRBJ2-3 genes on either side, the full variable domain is KAGVTQTPRYLIKTRGQQVTLSCSPISGHRSVSWYQQTPGQGLQFLFEYFSETQRNKGNFPGRFSGRQFSNSRSEMNVSTLELGDSALYLCASSMGRADTQYFGPGTRLTVL.